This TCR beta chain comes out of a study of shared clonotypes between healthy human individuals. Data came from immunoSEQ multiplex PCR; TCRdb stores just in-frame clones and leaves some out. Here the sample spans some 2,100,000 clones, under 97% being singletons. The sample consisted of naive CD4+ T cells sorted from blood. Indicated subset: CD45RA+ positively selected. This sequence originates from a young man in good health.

CDR3 sequence (DNA): TGTGCCAGCAGCTCCCAGACCTCTTTCGCAGATACGCAGTATTTT. Amino acid sequence: CASSSQTSFADTQYF. J is TRBJ2-3 and V is TRBV7-2, with unresolved D. The CDR3 contains 15 residues. The V end lost 4 bases, the J end lost 4 bases, and 15 bases lay between the germline ends. Germline CDR1 SGHTA, CDR2 FQGNSA.